Shown below are 21 T cell receptor beta chains from a single sample sequenced in a study of CXCR3-negative and CXCR3-positive naive CD8 T cells. Study-wide findings and caveats: Against CXCR3-negative naive cells, CXCR3-positive naive cells showed more hydrophobic TRB CDR3s.

Their antigen targets remain unknown. Via 5' RACE with UMI labels, TRB cDNA libraries were prepared. TCRdb re-called the 5' RACE reads and gives one entry per CDR3 protein, without DNA. This sample contains 130,000 to 150,000 distinct CDR3 sequences. Sample: naive CXCR3+ CD8+ T cells from blood. The subset denotes: CD45RO-CCR7+CD27+CD95- naive CD8+ T cells expressing CXCR3 (TNR3+). The receptors derive from a human donor in good health. Some clones in this sample may be carry-over from other donors' samples.

The V call is TRBV19, the J call TRBJ1-2. The germline gives CDR1 LNHDA, CDR2 SQIVND (reference sequence). The CDR3 has 15 residues. The CDR3 is CASTLTPDSNYGYTF. The full variable domain, in which reference TRBV19 and TRBJ1-2 provide the parts outside the CDR3, is DGGITQSPKYLFRKEGQNVTLSCEQNLNHDAMYWYRQDPGQGLRLIYYSQIVNDFQKGDIAEGYSVSREKKESFPLTVTSAQKNPTAFYLCASTLTPDSNYGYTFGSGTRLTVV.

This chain connects TRBV5-1 to TRBJ2-7. Looked up from germline, CDR1 is SGHRS and CDR2 is YFSETQ. CDR3 length: 14 residues. The CDR3 reads CASSLGRNNYEQYF.

The J gene is TRBJ2-1, the V gene TRBV4-1; lacking DNA, the TRBD1 call made by TCRdb goes unchecked. The length of the CDR3 is 16 residues. Germline V gene sequence: CDR1 MGHRA, CDR2 YSYEKL. The CDR3 loop reads CASSQDARQGYNEQFF.

J is TRBJ2-7 and V is TRBV3-1; as DNA is missing, the TRBD1 call by TCRdb cannot be tested. CDR3 length: 13 residues. The germline CDR1 and CDR2 sequences are LGHDT and YNNKEL (reference sequence). The CDR3 region is CASSHPDRYEQYF.

The chain has TRBV5-6 and TRBJ1-1; TCRdb returns TRBD1, unconfirmable since there is no DNA. The CDR3 consists of 15 residues. Germline CDR1 SGHDT, CDR2 YYEEEE. CDR3 protein: CASSLSTGMNTEAFF.

This rearrangement joins TRBV6-5 to TRBJ1-6. Germline CDR1 and CDR2: MNHEY and SVGAGI. The CDR3 loop spans 14 amino acids. CDR3 amino acids: CASSYQGPNSPLHF.

The genes are TRBV28 and TRBJ2-7; there is no DNA to check the TCRdb D call of TRBD2. Germline lookup yields CDR1 MDHEN and CDR2 SYDVKM. The CDR3 loop spans 15 amino acids. The CDR3 sequence: CASSPLGDEPYEPYF. Full variable domain (outside the CDR3, taken from reference TRBV28 and TRBJ2-7): DVKVTQSSRYLVKRTGEKVFLECVQDMDHENMFWYRQDPGLGLRLIYFSYDVKMKEKGDIPEGYSVSREKKERFSLILESASTNQTSMYLCASSPLGDEPYEPYFGPGTRLTVT.

The V and J genes are TRBV7-9 and TRBJ1-1. Germline values: CDR1 SEHNR, CDR2 FQNEAQ (reference sequence). There are 11 residues in the CDR3. CDR3 in amino acids: CATQTPDEAFF. The full variable domain, with the rest looked up from reference TRBV7-9 and TRBJ1-1, is DTGVSQNPRHKITKRGQNVTFRCDPISEHNRLYWYRQTLGQGPEFLTYFQNEAQLEKSRLLSDRFSAERPKGSFSTLEIQRTEQGDSAMYLCATQTPDEAFFGQGTRLTVV.

This chain's CDR3 is CASSFGGSETQYF. V gene TRBV28 combines with J gene TRBJ2-5; with no DNA, the TCRdb D assignment of TRBD2 cannot be verified. The CDR3 runs 13 residues. Germline V gene data show CDR1 as MDHEN and CDR2 as SYDVKM.

The chain recombines TRBV6-1 with TRBJ2-3; the TCRdb call, TRBD1, lacks DNA for checking. The germline CDR1 and CDR2 sequences are MNHNS and SASEGT. This CDR3 contains 16 residues. The CDR3 reads CASSEAWTESSDTQYF.

This chain uses TRBV7-9 with TRBJ2-7; TCRdb picks TRBD1, but there is no DNA to check that call. CDR1 SEHNR and CDR2 FQNEAQ come from the germline V gene (reference sequence). The CDR3 loop spans 13 amino acids. CDR3 protein: CASSGGTGGEQYF.

The chain carries TRBV29-1 and TRBJ2-2; TCRdb's D call, TRBD2, is unchecked because there is no DNA. The CDR3 consists of 17 residues. Per germline, CDR1 SQVTM and CDR2 ANQGSEA. CDR3: CSVVGRGGASHTGELFF.

V and J are TRBV12-3 or TRBV12-4 and TRBJ2-7. The length of the CDR3 is 15 residues. The CDR3: CASLNRSPTTYEQYF.

The chain uses TRBV11-2 and TRBJ2-1; TCRdb's D gene call, TRBD2, goes unchecked for lack of DNA. There are 21 residues in the CDR3. Germline V CDR1 and CDR2: SGHAT, FQNNGV. CDR3 region: CASSLDSLVPPRGDSYNEQFF.

The chain employs TRBV20-1 and TRBJ2-7; the D call of TRBD1 rests on TCRdb alone, since no DNA is present to check it. Germline-derived CDR1 and CDR2 are DFQATT and SNEGSKA (reference sequence). CDR3 length: 14 residues. The chain's CDR3 is CSARDPGGEYEQYF.

This chain connects TRBV4-1 to TRBJ1-3. Germline CDR1 reads MGHRA; CDR2 reads YSYEKL. The CDR3 spans 15 residues. This chain's CDR3 is CASSQDSSVGNTIYF.

The chain joins TRBV4-1 to TRBJ2-2; as DNA is missing, the TRBD2 call by TCRdb cannot be tested. The CDR3 has 17 residues. Germline assignment: CDR1 MGHRA and CDR2 YSYEKL. CDR3 sequence reads: CASSQGGELVNTGELFF.

This rearrangement joins TRBV4-1 to TRBJ2-3; absent DNA, TCRdb's TRBD2 call cannot be checked. This CDR3 region has 16 residues. Germline-derived CDR1 and CDR2 are MGHRA and YSYEKL. CDR3: CASSREDRGSTDTQYF.

The chain joins TRBV29-1 to TRBJ2-6. The CDR3 runs to 14 residues. From germline, CDR1 is SQVTM and CDR2 ANQGSEA. The CDR3 loop reads CSVAGSSGANVLTF. Full variable domain (remainder filled in from reference TRBV29-1 and TRBJ2-6): SAVISQKPSRDICQRGTSLTIQCQVDSQVTMMFWYRQQPGQSLTLIATANQGSEATYESGFVIDKFPISRPNLTFSTLTVSNMSPEDSSIYLCSVAGSSGANVLTFGAGSRLTVL.

The CDR3 loop is CSVGEGGAATQYF. The chain is built from TRBV29-1 and TRBJ2-3; the D call from TCRdb, TRBD2, cannot be confirmed without DNA. CDR3 length equals 13 residues. Germline-derived CDR1 and CDR2 are SQVTM and ANQGSEA.

The chain recombines TRBV12-3 or TRBV12-4 with TRBJ2-6. This CDR3 comprises 15 residues. CDR3 in amino acids: CASSLWVSGANVLTF.